The 21 T cell receptor beta chains below come from one sample, sequenced in a study of blood T cell repertoires in COVID-19. Method: immunoSEQ multiplex PCR; TCRdb's copy keeps in-frame clones and lacks some. The sample contains just over 300,000 clones, approximately 86% of which appear only once. What was sequenced was peripheral blood. These receptor sequences come from a man between 18 and 35 years old with active or convalescent COVID-19.

The rearrangement links TRBV7-6 to TRBJ1-2, with a possible D match to TRBD1 (5 bases). This CDR3 contains 13 residues. The V end lost 3 bases, the J end lost 3 bases, and 8 bases lay between the germline ends. Germline V gives CDR1 SGHVS, CDR2 FNYEAQ. CDR3: CASSFRGDYGYTF. The CDR3 bases are TGTGCCAGCAGCTTCCGGGGGGACTATGGCTACACCTTC.

This clone has a single count. The same CDR3 is also encoded by other DNA sequences in this sample. The chain has TRBV27 and TRBJ2-3; 13 nucleotides match TRBD2. The CDR3 covers 16 residues. Looked up from germline, CDR1 is MNHEY and CDR2 is SMNVEV (reference sequence). After removal of 2 bases from V and 3 bases from J, the junction contained 2 bases not matched to a gene. This chain's CDR3 is CASSLRTSGSTDTQYF. CDR3 bases: TGTGCCAGCAGTTTACGGACTAGCGGGAGTACAGATACGCAGTATTTT.

This chain joins TRBV10-3 and TRBJ2-7; 10 bases align to TRBD2. CDR1 is ENHRY and CDR2 is SYGVKD in the germline V gene. J was trimmed by 3 bases and V by 4 bases; bases with no gene match: 3. This CDR3 comprises 14 residues. The CDR3 here is CAISGASGGYEQYF. In nucleotides, the CDR3 is TGTGCCATCAGTGGGGCTAGCGGGGGCTACGAGCAGTACTTC.

The chain joins TRBV18 to TRBJ1-1, with D possibly being TRBD1 (6 bases). Germline V gives CDR1 KGHSH, CDR2 LQKENI. CDR3 size: 13 residues. Trimming removed 6 bases from V and 2 bases from J, with 10 bases in between. The DNA of the CDR3 is TGTGCCAGCTCTCCGGACAGTAACACTGAAGCTTTCTTT. Protein product: CASSPDSNTEAFF.

This chain links TRBV7-2 with TRBJ2-7; perhaps TRBD1 as D (6 bases). V lost 1 base, J lost 0 bases, and 10 bases lay in between. CDR3 length equals 15 residues. The germline gives CDR1 SGHTA, CDR2 FQGNSA. CDR3 coding DNA: TGTGCCAGCAGCTTAGGGTCAGGGGCCTCCTACGAGCAGTACTTC. Its protein product is CASSLGSGASYEQYF.

The CDR3 here is CASSERTGVNSPLHF. CDR3 in DNA: TGTGCCAGCAGTGAACGGACAGGGGTAAATTCACCCCTCCACTTT. This chain joins TRBV2 and TRBJ1-6, with 9 bases aligning to TRBD1. Per the germline V gene, CDR1 is SNHLY and CDR2 is FYNNEI. J was trimmed by 7 bases and V by 2 bases; bases with no gene match: 3. The length of the CDR3 is 15 residues.

The V call is TRBV19, the J call TRBJ2-3; D gene ambiguous. Germline V CDR1 and CDR2: LNHDA, SQIVND (reference sequence). V was shortened by 5 bases and J by 5 bases, with 8 bases between the two germline ends. The CDR3 is 12 residues long. The CDR3 DNA reads TGTGCCAGTAGTGTCCTCGGAGATACGCAGTATTTT. Its translation: CASSVLGDTQYF.

The V call is TRBV3-1 (or the pseudogene TRBV3-2), the J call TRBJ2-7; 7 positions agree with TRBD1. The J segment lost 6 bases and the V segment lost 5 bases, leaving 10 bases of the junction unmatched. From germline, CDR1 is LGHDT and CDR2 YNNKEL (reference sequence). This CDR3 has 14 residues. This chain's CDR3 is CASSYRDRETEQYF. The DNA for the CDR3 is TGTGCCAGCAGCTACCGGGACAGAGAGACCGAGCAGTACTTC.

J is TRBJ2-2 and V is TRBV25-1, with 9 bases aligning to TRBD1. Trimming cost V 11 bases and J 5 bases; bases outside gene matches: 15. The CDR3 runs to 16 residues. Germline loops: CDR1 MGHDK, CDR2 SYGVNS. The DNA for the CDR3 is TGTGCCCCAAGATCGGGTGGGACAGGGTTTACCGGGGAGCTGTTTTTT. Translation: CAPRSGGTGFTGELFF. Filled out from reference TRBV25-1 and TRBJ2-2, the complete variable domain reads EADIYQTPRYLVIGTGKKITLECSQTMGHDKMYWYQQDPGMELHLIHYSYGVNSTEKGDLSSESTVSRIRTEHFPLTLESARPSHTSQYLCAPRSGGTGFTGELFFGEGSRLTVL.

V is TRBV18 and J is TRBJ1-4; D call uncertain. The CDR3 covers 14 residues. Germline V gene sequence: CDR1 KGHSH, CDR2 LQKENI. V dropped 3 bases and J dropped 2 bases, with 7 bases sitting between them. CDR3 sequence: CASSPFETNEKLFF. The CDR3 DNA is TGTGCCAGCTCACCCTTCGAGACTAATGAAAAACTGTTTTTT.

J is TRBJ1-6 and V is TRBV28, with 7 bases matching TRBD1. The length of the CDR3 is 15 residues. Germline CDR1 is MDHEN and CDR2 is SYDVKM. Unmatched junction bases numbered 10, after V lost 4 bases and J lost 10 bases. Written as DNA, the CDR3 is TGTGCCAGCAGTTCCCGACAGGGACCTAACTCACCCCTCCACTTT. It translates to CASSSRQGPNSPLHF.

J is TRBJ1-4 and V is TRBV7-2; TRBD1 might be the D (5 bases). Trimming removed 5 bases from V and 5 bases from J, with 12 bases in between. The CDR3 is made up of 14 amino acids. CDR1 is SGHTA, CDR2 FQGNSA, per germline. The CDR3 coding sequence is TGTGCCAGCAGCGCTGACAGCCTAAATGAAAAACTGTTTTTT. Residues: CASSADSLNEKLFF.

J is TRBJ2-2 and V is TRBV19; 14 bases are shared with TRBD2. This CDR3 comprises 18 residues. Germline V gives CDR1 LNHDA, CDR2 SQIVND (reference sequence). Trimming at V came to 3 bases and at J to 6 bases, leaving 9 bases not matched to a gene. CDR3 region: CASSMKGLAGVKAGELFF. The CDR3 DNA follows: TGTGCCAGTAGTATGAAGGGACTAGCGGGAGTTAAAGCCGGGGAGCTGTTTTTT. Combining the CDR3 with reference TRBV19 and TRBJ2-2 gives the whole variable domain DGGITQSPKYLFRKEGQNVTLSCEQNLNHDAMYWYRQDPGQGLRLIYYSQIVNDFQKGDIAEGYSVSREKKESFPLTVTSAQKNPTAFYLCASSMKGLAGVKAGELFFGEGSRLTVL.

V gene TRBV7-9 combines with J gene TRBJ1-1, with 8 bases matching TRBD1. Losses at the gene ends were 4 bases for V and 4 bases for J; bases not matched to a gene: 5. Per the germline V gene, CDR1 is SEHNR and CDR2 is FQNEAQ (reference sequence). This CDR3 is built from 14 residues. The CDR3: CASSSGGLGTEAFF. CDR3 coding DNA: TGTGCCAGCAGCTCAGGGGGCTTGGGCACTGAAGCTTTCTTT.

This clone was seen at least ten times. This rearrangement joins TRBV27 to TRBJ1-6; D uncertain. Trimming left V 5 bases short and J 6 bases short, with 14 bases between. The CDR3 length is 15 residues. Germline V gene lookup returns CDR1 MNHEY and CDR2 SMNVEV (reference sequence). CDR3 amino acids: CASSPPTAGNSPLHF. The CDR3 region has the DNA TGTGCCAGCAGTCCCCCGACGGCGGGTAATTCACCCCTCCACTTT.

This clone was picked up a small number of times. The V gene is TRBV6-2 or TRBV6-3, the J gene TRBJ1-1, with D unclear. There are 14 residues in the CDR3. Germline-derived CDR1 and CDR2 are MNHEY and SVGEGT. Trimming stripped 2 bases from V and 4 bases from J, with 11 bases between. The CDR3 DNA is TGTGCCAGCAGTTACCAGGAGGAAGTCACTGAAGCTTTCTTT. Encoded protein: CASSYQEEVTEAFF.

This chain joins TRBV3-1 (or the pseudogene TRBV3-2) and TRBJ2-2, with TRBD1 matching over 10 bases. Germline-derived CDR1 and CDR2 are LGHDT and YNNKEL (reference sequence). The V segment lost 5 bases and the J segment 4 bases; nucleotides outside the gene matches: 4. The CDR3 runs to 15 residues. The CDR3 here is CASSYGQGGTGELFF. In DNA, the CDR3 is TGTGCCAGCAGCTACGGACAGGGGGGCACCGGGGAGCTGTTTTTT.

Written as DNA, the CDR3 is TGTGCCAGCAGTTACGCGGGCTCTAATGAAAAACTGTTTTTT. This translates into CASSYAGSNEKLFF. This chain connects TRBV6-2 or TRBV6-3 to TRBJ1-4; D is uncertain. The CDR3 extends over 14 amino acids. Germline loops: CDR1 MNHEY, CDR2 SVGEGT. V lost 2 bases to trimming and J lost 3 bases, with 7 bases between them.

The chain recombines TRBV27 with TRBJ1-5, with 12 bases matching TRBD1. Germline-derived CDR1 and CDR2 are MNHEY and SMNVEV (reference sequence). The CDR3 is 14 residues long. The trim removed 6 bases at V and 7 bases at J, leaving 4 bases unmatched. The CDR3 sequence is CASSPGTGGQPQHF. DNA of the CDR3: TGTGCCAGCAGCCCCGGGACAGGGGGCCAGCCCCAGCATTTT.

The chain combines TRBV9 with TRBJ1-6; the D gene is possibly TRBD1 (5 bases). The CDR3 is 16 residues long. V was shortened by 5 bases and J by 0 bases, with 12 bases between the two germline ends. Germline loops: CDR1 SGDLS, CDR2 YYNGEE. The CDR3 nucleotides read TGTGCCAGCAGTCCCTTCGACAGCTCCTATAATTCACCCCTCCACTTT. Translating it yields CASSPFDSSYNSPLHF.

V gene TRBV4-1 combines with J gene TRBJ1-6, with D unresolved. The germline V gene has CDR1 MGHRA and CDR2 YSYEKL. Trimming pared 0 bases from V and 12 bases from J, leaving 6 bases between. This CDR3 comprises 12 residues. The CDR3 reads CASSQESGPLHF. CDR3 DNA sequence: TGCGCCAGCAGCCAAGAGAGCGGACCCCTCCACTTT.